The rows below give T cell receptor beta chains drawn from one sample of a study of T cell responses to AZD1222 COVID-19 vaccine. Assay used: immunoSEQ multiplex PCR; TCRdb lists only in-frame clones, some missing. The data hold about 76,000 clones, with more than 60% observed a single time. The sample in question was peripheral blood, obtained 28 days after the second dose of the MenACWY control vaccine. These receptors all stem from an adult who received the MenACWY meningococcal vaccine as a control. Both conserved end residues are part of each CDR3.

>TRBV6-2/TRBV6-3
CASSFAQNTEAFF
>TRBV2
CASSFGTGGRTEAFF
>TRBV3-1/TRBV3-2
CASSQDKGWDGYTF
>TRBV30
CAWSPSGDYGYTF
>TRBV19
CASTPGQGREKLFF
>TRBV5-4
CASSLELGSTDTQYF
>TRBV28
CASSSTGTGGRYTF
>TRBV2
CASSLAGGTGELFF
>TRBV7-8
CASSHGLDTQYF
>TRBV7-7
CASSLGTSGSGEQFF
>TRBV11-2
CASSSQGSGNTIYF
>TRBV7-2
CASSPPGLSAFF
>TRBV5-1
CASSLVQAGNEQYF
>TRBV2
CASSAGPGELFF
>TRBV18
CASSTSSGGGNEQFF
>TRBV5-1
CASSLGMGQGNYGYTF
>TRBV28
CASSLSRGLPRGYTF
>TRBV19
CASSIQDNQPQHF
>TRBV11-2
CASTLASGSRRREQYF
>TRBV27
CASSPSGTLGANYGYTF
>TRBV9
CASSNRASPTDTQYF
>TRBV5-1
CASSLESSGNTIYF
>TRBV29-1
CSAAGSGGVGGYTF
>TRBV28
CASSLKTTEAFF
>TRBV5-8
CASSLVEQFF
>TRBV6-5
CASKPGRSLDEQYF